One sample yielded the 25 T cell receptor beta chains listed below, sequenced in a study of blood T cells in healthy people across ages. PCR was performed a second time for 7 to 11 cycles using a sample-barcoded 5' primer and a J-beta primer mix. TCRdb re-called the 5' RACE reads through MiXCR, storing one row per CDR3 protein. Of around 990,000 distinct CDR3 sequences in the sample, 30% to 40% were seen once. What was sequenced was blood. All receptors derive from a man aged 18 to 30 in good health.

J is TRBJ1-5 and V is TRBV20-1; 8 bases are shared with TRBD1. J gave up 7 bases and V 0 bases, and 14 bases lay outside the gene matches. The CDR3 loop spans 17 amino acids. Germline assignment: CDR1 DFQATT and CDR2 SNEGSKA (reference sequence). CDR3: CSARDGTGVGVKQPQHF. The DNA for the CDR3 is TGCAGTGCTAGAGATGGGACAGGCGTCGGGGTGAAACAGCCCCAGCATTTT.

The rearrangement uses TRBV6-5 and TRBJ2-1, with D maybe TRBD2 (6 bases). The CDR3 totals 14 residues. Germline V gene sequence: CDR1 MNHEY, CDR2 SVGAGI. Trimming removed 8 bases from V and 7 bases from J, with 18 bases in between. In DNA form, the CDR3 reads TGTGCCAGCGGGGGGAGCGGAGGTGTAAATGAGCAGTTCTTC. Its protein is CASGGSGGVNEQFF.

The CDR3 nucleotides are TGTGCCAGCAGCCCCACCGGGACAGGGGCCTACAATGAGCAGTTCTTC. This sequence encodes CASSPTGTGAYNEQFF. V and J are TRBV7-2 and TRBJ2-1; 10 bases map to TRBD1. Germline trimming cut 5 bases from V and 2 bases from J; bases unmatched to any gene: 6. The CDR3 extends over 16 amino acids. CDR1 SGHTA and CDR2 FQGNSA come from the germline V gene.

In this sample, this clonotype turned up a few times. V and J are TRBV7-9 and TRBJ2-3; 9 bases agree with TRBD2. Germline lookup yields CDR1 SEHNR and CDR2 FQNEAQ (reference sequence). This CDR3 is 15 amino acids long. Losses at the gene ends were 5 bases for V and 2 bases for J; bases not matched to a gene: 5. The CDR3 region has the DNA TGTGCCAGCAGCCCTAGCGGGGTAAACACAGATACGCAGTATTTT. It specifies CASSPSGVNTDTQYF.

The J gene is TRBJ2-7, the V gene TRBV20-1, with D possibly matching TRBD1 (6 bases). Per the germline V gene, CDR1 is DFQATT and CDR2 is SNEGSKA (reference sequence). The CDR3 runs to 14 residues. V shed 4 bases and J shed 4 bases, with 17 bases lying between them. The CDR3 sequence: CSAMTSRGKYEQYF. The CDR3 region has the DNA TGCAGTGCTATGACCTCCAGGGGAAAATACGAGCAGTACTTC.

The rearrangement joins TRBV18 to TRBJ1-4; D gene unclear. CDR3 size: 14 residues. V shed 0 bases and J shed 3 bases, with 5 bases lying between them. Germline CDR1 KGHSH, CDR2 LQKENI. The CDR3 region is CASSPPNSNEKLFF. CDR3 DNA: TGTGCCAGCTCACCACCGAATTCTAATGAAAAACTGTTTTTT.

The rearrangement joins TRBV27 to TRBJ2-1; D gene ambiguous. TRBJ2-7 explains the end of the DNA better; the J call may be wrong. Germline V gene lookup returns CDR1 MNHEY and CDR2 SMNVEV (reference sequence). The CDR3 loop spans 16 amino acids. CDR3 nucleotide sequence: TGTGCCAGCAGTTTATCGGCAGGCATTTCCTACAATGAGCAGTACTTC. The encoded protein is CASSLSAGISYNEQYF.

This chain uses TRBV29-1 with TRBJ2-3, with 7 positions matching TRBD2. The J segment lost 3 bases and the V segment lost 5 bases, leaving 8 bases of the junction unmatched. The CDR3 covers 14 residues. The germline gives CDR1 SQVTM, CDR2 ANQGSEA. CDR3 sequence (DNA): TGCAGCGTTACACTAGCGACTAATACAGATACGCAGTATTTT. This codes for CSVTLATNTDTQYF.

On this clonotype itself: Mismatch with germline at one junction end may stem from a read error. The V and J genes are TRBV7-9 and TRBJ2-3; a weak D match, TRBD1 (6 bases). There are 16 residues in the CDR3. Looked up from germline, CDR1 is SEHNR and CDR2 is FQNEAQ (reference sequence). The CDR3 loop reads CASSLPRDTFTDTQYF. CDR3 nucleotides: TGTGCTAGCAGCTTACCCCGGGACACATTCACAGATACGCAGTATTTT.

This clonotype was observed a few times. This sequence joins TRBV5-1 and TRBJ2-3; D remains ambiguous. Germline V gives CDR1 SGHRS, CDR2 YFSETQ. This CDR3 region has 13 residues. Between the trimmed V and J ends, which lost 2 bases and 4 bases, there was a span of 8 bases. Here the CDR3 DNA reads TGCGCCAGCAGCTTCAAAAAGCCAGATACGCAGTATTTT. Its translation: CASSFKKPDTQYF. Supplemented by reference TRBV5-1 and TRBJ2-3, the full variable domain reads KAGVTQTPRYLIKTRGQQVTLSCSPISGHRSVSWYQQTPGQGLQFLFEYFSETQRNKGNFPGRFSGRQFSNSRSEMNVSTLELGDSALYLCASSFKKPDTQYFGPGTRLTVL.

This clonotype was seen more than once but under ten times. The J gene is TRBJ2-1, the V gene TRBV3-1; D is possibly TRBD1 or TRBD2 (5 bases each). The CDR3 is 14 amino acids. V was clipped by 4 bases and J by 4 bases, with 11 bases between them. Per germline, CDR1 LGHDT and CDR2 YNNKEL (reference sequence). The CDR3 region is CASSPGRLYNEQFF. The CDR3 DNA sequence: TGTGCCAGCAGCCCGGGACGGCTATACAATGAGCAGTTCTTC.

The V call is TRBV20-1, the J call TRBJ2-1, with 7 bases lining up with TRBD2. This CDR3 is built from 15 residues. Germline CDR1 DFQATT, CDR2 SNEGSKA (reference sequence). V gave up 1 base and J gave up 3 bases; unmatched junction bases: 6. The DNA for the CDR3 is TGCAGTGCTAGAGGAGCGGGGACCAACTACAATGAGCAGTTCTTC. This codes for CSARGAGTNYNEQFF.

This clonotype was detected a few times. CDR3 in amino acids: CASSLSYPYEQYF. DNA for the CDR3: TGTGCCAGCAGCTTATCGTATCCCTACGAGCAGTACTTC. The V and J genes are TRBV13 and TRBJ2-7; D is uncertain. The V gene's germline CDR1 is PRHDT and CDR2 FYEKMQ (reference sequence). Trimming left V 2 bases short and J 2 bases short, with 7 bases between. The CDR3 sequence is 13 residues long.

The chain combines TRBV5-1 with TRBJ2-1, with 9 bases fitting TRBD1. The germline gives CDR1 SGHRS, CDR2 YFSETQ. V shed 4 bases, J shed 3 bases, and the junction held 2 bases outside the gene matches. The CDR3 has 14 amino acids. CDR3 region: CASSDRGYYNEQFF. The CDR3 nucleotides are TGCGCCAGCAGCGACAGGGGGTACTACAATGAGCAGTTCTTC.

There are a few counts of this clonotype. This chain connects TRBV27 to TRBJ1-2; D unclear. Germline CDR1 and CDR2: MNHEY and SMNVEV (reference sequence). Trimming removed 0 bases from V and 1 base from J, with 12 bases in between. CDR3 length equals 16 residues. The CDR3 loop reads CASSLSPEHGNYGYTF. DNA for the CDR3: TGTGCCAGCAGTTTATCCCCCGAACACGGTAACTATGGCTACACCTTC.

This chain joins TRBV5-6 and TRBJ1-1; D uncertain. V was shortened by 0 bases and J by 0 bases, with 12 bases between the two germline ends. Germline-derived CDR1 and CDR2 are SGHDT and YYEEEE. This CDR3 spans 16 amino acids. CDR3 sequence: CASSLEGRTMNTEAFF. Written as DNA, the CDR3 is TGTGCCAGCAGCTTGGAGGGTAGGACTATGAACACTGAAGCTTTCTTT.

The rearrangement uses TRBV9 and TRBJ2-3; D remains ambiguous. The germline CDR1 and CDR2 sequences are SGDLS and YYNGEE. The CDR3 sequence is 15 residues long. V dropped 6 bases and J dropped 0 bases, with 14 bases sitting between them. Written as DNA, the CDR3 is TGTGCCAGCAACGAGGAAGGAACTAGCACAGATACGCAGTATTTT. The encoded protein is CASNEEGTSTDTQYF.

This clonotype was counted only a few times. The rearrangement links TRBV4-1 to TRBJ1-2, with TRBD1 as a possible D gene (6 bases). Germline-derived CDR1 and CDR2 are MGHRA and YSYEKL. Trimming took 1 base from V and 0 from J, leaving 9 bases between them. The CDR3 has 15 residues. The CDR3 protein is CASSQGTAPNYGYTF. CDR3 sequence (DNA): TGCGCCAGCAGCCAAGGGACAGCCCCTAACTATGGCTACACCTTC.

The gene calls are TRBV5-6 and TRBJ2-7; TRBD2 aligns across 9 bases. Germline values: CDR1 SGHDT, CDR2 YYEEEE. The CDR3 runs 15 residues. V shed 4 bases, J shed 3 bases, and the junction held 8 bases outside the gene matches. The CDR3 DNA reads TGTGCCAGCAGCCCCGGGACTAGCTTAATCTACGAGCAGTACTTC. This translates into CASSPGTSLIYEQYF.

CDR3 DNA sequence: TGCAGCGCACGGGACAGCCCTGCATATGGCTACACCTTC. Translated, it gives CSARDSPAYGYTF. This chain uses TRBV29-1 with TRBJ1-2, with 7 positions matching TRBD1. There are 13 residues in the CDR3. After removal of 7 bases from V and 5 bases from J, the junction contained 10 bases not matched to a gene. CDR1 is SQVTM and CDR2 is ANQGSEA in the germline V gene.

This chain's CDR3 is CSAPDSSSGANVLTF. The CDR3 DNA is TGCAGTGCGCCGGACAGTTCCTCTGGGGCCAACGTCCTGACTTTC. The genes are TRBV20-1 and TRBJ2-6, with D possibly TRBD1 on 6 matching bases. Germline lookup yields CDR1 DFQATT and CDR2 SNEGSKA (reference sequence). This CDR3 spans 15 amino acids. Trimming stripped 6 bases from V and 0 bases from J, with 12 bases between.

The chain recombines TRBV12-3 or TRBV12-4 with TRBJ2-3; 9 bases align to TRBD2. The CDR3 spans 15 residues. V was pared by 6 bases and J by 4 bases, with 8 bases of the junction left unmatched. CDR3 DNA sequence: TGTGCCAGCAGGAGCGGGAGGCTAGTCGCAGATACGCAGTATTTT. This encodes CASRSGRLVADTQYF.

CDR3 protein: CASSLTAAAEQFF. CDR3 DNA: TGTGCCAGCAGCTTAACTGCAGCGGCCGAGCAGTTCTTC. The chain is built from TRBV7-2 and TRBJ2-1; possibly TRBD2 for D (5 bases). Trimming shortened V by 2 bases and J by 10 bases, and 12 bases separated the two germline ends. CDR3 length: 13 amino acids. Germline V lookup: CDR1 SGHTA, CDR2 FQGNSA.

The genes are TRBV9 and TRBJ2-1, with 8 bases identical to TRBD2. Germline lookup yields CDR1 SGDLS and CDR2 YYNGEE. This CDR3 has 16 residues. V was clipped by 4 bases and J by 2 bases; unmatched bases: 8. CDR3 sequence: CASSPSGGPTYNEQFF. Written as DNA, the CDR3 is TGTGCCAGCAGCCCCTCGGGAGGGCCTACCTACAATGAGCAGTTCTTC.

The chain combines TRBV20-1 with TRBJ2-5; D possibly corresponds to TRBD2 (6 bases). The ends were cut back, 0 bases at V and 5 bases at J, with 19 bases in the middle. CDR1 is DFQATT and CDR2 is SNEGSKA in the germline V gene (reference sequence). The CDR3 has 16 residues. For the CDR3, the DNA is TGCAGTGCTAGAGATATGGACTTCGGCGGGGTGGAGACCCAGTACTTC. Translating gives CSARDMDFGGVETQYF.